A single T cell receptor (beta chain) is shown here with its context. Antigen specificity is unknown. Compared with germline, one end of the junction differs, possibly owing to a read error. This record belongs to a study of T cells in Graves' hyperthyroidism and ophthalmopathy. The CDR3 extends over 12 amino acids. Per germline, CDR1 MGHDK and CDR2 SYGVNS. There were TCR beta CDR3 regions amplified from RNA transcripts. An initial round of RT-PCR targeting the TCR CDR3 relied on the HTBI primer set. TCRdb reanalysed the multiplex PCR reads using MiXCR and keeps one entry per CDR3 protein. This table holds 600,000 or so distinct CDR3 sequences, 13% to 15% found once. Individuals with ophthalmopathy presented a Clinical Activity Score of at least 3, a NOSPECS grade of at least 4 and a duration under 3 months. A roughly 9.1 ml volume of fresh peripheral blood provided the PBMCs. Points from the study as a whole: Ophthalmopathy was told apart from stable hyperthyroidism by a 13 V-J model. Most thyroid clonotypes with frequency above 0.001 were detected in blood.

Material for sequencing was blood. This rearrangement joins TRBV25-1 to TRBJ2-2; no clear D. This TCR came from a woman aged 18-35 years with Graves' ophthalmopathy. The CDR3 loop reads CASRELTGELFF. In nucleotides, the CDR3 is TGTGCCAGCAGGGAATTAACCGGGGAGCTGTTTTTT.